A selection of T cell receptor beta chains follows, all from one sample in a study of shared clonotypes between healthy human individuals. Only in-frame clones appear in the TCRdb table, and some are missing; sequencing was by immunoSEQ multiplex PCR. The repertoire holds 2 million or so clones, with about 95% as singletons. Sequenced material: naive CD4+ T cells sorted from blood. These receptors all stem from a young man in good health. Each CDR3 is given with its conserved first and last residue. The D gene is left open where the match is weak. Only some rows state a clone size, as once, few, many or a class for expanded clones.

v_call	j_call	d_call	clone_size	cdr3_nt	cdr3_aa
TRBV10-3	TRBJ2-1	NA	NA	TGTGCCATCGCGGTCCCGGGAAGCTACAATGAGCAGTTCTTC	CAIAVPGSYNEQFF
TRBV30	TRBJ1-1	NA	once	TGTGCCTGGTGGAGGGTAAACACTGAAGCTTTCTTT	CAWWRVNTEAFF
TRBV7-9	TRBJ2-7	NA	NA	TGTGCCAGCAGTTCACAGGGGAGGTACGAGCAGTACTTC	CASSSQGRYEQYF
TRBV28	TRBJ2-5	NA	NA	TGTGCCAGCAGCGGGGGCTACCAAGAGACCCAGTACTTC	CASSGGYQETQYF
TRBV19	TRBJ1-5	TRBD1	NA	TGTGCCAGTAGTATTTTCGAGACAGGGGGCAATCAGCCCCAGCATTTT	CASSIFETGGNQPQHF
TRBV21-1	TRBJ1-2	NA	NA	TGTGCCAGCAGCCAGACAGGAGCCGGAGGTGGCTACACCTTC	CASSQTGAGGGYTF
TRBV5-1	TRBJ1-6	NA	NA	TGCGCCAGCAGCTTGGTACAGCCCAATAATTCACCCCTCCACTTT	CASSLVQPNNSPLHF
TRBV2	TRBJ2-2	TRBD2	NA	TGTGCCAGCAGTGAAGCTAGGACTAGCTTATCCGGGGAGCTGTTTTTT	CASSEARTSLSGELFF
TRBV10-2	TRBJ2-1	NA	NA	TGCGCCAGCAGTGAGTTGGGGGGCTACAATGAGCAGTTCTTC	CASSELGGYNEQFF
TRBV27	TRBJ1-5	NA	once	TGTGCCAGCAGTCCCAACAGCAATCAGCCCCAGCATTTT	CASSPNSNQPQHF
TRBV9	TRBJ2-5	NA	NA	TGTGCCAGCAGCATTATAGAGACCCAGTACTTC	CASSIIETQYF
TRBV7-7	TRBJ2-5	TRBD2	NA	TGTGCTAGCAGCTTAGGCCCTAGCGGGGGGGCTGATGAGACCCAGTACTTC	CASSLGPSGGADETQYF
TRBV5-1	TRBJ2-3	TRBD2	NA	TGCGCCAGCAGCTTGTTGGGAGCGGGGGGCACAGATACGCAGTATTTT	CASSLLGAGGTDTQYF
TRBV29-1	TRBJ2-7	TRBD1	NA	TGCAGCGTCGCACAGGGGTCCGAGCAGTACTTC	CSVAQGSEQYF